The 11 T cell receptor beta chains reported below all come from one sample, sequenced in a study of shared clonotypes between healthy human individuals. Naive CD8 cells were CD45RO-negative, positively selected for CCR7, excluding terminally differentiated effector memory CD45RA+ cells. Libraries were prepared by immunoSEQ multiplex PCR; TCRdb keeps only in-frame clonotypes and omits some of them. This table has more than 2 million clones, around 93% appearing once. Sequenced sample: naive CD8+ T cells from PBMCs. The receptor set was obtained from a man aged 18 to 35 in good health. Some clones in this sample may be carry-over from other donors' samples.

This clone occurred once. The V call is TRBV4-1, the J call TRBJ1-4; D remains ambiguous. CDR1 MGHRA and CDR2 YSYEKL come from the germline V gene. V shed 0 bases and J shed 0 bases, with 20 bases lying between them. This CDR3 spans 20 amino acids. CDR3 sequence: CASSQDLALSSKSTNEKLFF. The DNA of the CDR3 is TGCGCCAGCAGCCAAGATTTGGCTCTATCTTCGAAATCAACTAATGAAAAACTGTTTTTT.

V usage is TRBV4-1 and J usage is TRBJ2-4, with 7 bases identical to TRBD2. The CDR3 loop spans 14 amino acids. Germline V gene lookup returns CDR1 MGHRA and CDR2 YSYEKL. The J segment lost 15 bases and the V segment lost 3 bases, leaving 14 bases of the junction unmatched. Here the CDR3 DNA reads TGCGCCAGCAGCCAGGGACCAAAGGGAGGGGCTCGGTACTTC. Its translation is CASSQGPKGGARYF.

J is TRBJ1-1 and V is TRBV5-4, with 9 bases aligning to TRBD1. The CDR3 contains 15 residues. Unmatched junction bases numbered 9, after V lost 4 bases and J lost 5 bases. Germline CDR1 reads SGHNT; CDR2 reads YYREEE (reference sequence). The CDR3 here is CASSGPQGARTEAFF. DNA of the CDR3: TGTGCCAGCAGCGGGCCACAGGGGGCGCGGACTGAAGCTTTCTTT.

The chain combines TRBV27 with TRBJ2-7; TRBD1 might be the D (6 bases). The V end was cut by 4 bases, the J end by 6 bases, with 16 bases between. This CDR3 is 14 amino acids long. From germline, CDR1 is MNHEY and CDR2 SMNVEV (reference sequence). CDR3 residues: CASSWGTRVGEQYF. The DNA of the CDR3 is TGTGCCAGCAGTTGGGGGACAAGGGTGGGCGAGCAGTACTTC.

The rearrangement links TRBV2 to TRBJ2-7; D is perhaps TRBD2 (5 bases). Trimming removed 5 bases from V and 6 bases from J, with 20 bases in between. The germline V gene has CDR1 SNHLY and CDR2 FYNNEI. The CDR3 runs to 15 residues. CDR3 sequence (DNA): TGTGCCAGCAGTATAATGGTGGTGGAGGTGGCCGAGCAGTACTTC. Its translation is CASSIMVVEVAEQYF.

J is TRBJ2-7 and V is TRBV6-1; D is tentatively TRBD1 or TRBD2 (5 bases each). Looked up from germline, CDR1 is MNHNS and CDR2 is SASEGT. The CDR3 runs 15 residues. V was trimmed by 5 bases and J by 3 bases, leaving 17 bases between them. This CDR3 reads CASSLSGRLGYEQYF. DNA for the CDR3: TGTGCCAGCAGTCTTTCGGGACGGTTAGGCTACGAGCAGTACTTC.

This chain links TRBV7-8 with TRBJ2-3; perhaps D is TRBD1 or TRBD2 (5 bases each). Germline V gene data show CDR1 as SGHVS and CDR2 as FQNEAQ. The ends were cut back, 4 bases at V and 1 base at J, with 18 bases in the middle. This CDR3 contains 17 residues. In DNA, the CDR3 is TGTGCCAGCAGCTACAGAGGCAGGGAGATGGGCACAGATACGCAGTATTTT. Encoded protein: CASSYRGREMGTDTQYF.

This clone was observed a single time. The J gene is TRBJ2-4, the V gene TRBV11-2; unclear D gene. This CDR3 has 14 residues. V lost 5 bases and J lost 9, with 17 bases in between. Germline lookup yields CDR1 SGHAT and CDR2 FQNNGV. The CDR3 sequence is CASSPVSGPGIQYF. CDR3 bases: TGTGCCAGCAGCCCAGTGTCGGGCCCCGGCATTCAGTACTTC.

The chain combines TRBV7-9 with TRBJ2-7; possible D gene TRBD1, 5 bases. The CDR3 totals 15 residues. Trimming stripped 5 bases from V and 5 bases from J, with 19 bases between. Germline V gene sequence: CDR1 SEHNR, CDR2 FQNEAQ (reference sequence). CDR3 protein: CASSPTASLDHEQYF. DNA of the CDR3: TGTGCCAGCAGCCCGACAGCTTCCCTAGACCACGAGCAGTACTTC.

This chain connects TRBV28 to TRBJ2-1; D not certain. Germline CDR1 is MDHEN and CDR2 is SYDVKM. This CDR3 is built from 12 residues. Trimming left V 3 bases short and J 9 bases short, with 9 bases between. CDR3 sequence: CASSLADGEQFF. DNA for the CDR3: TGTGCCAGCAGTTTGGCGGACGGTGAGCAGTTCTTC.

This clone was seen a handful of times. Other nucleotide sequences in the sample specify the same CDR3. The CDR3 bases are TGTGCCAGTAGTTACAGGGGAGCTGAAGCTTTCTTT. Its translation is CASSYRGAEAFF. The chain links TRBV19 to TRBJ1-1; TRBD1 aligns across 7 bases. J gave up 6 bases and V 5 bases, and 3 bases lay outside the gene matches. Germline V gives CDR1 LNHDA, CDR2 SQIVND (reference sequence). The CDR3 is 12 amino acids.